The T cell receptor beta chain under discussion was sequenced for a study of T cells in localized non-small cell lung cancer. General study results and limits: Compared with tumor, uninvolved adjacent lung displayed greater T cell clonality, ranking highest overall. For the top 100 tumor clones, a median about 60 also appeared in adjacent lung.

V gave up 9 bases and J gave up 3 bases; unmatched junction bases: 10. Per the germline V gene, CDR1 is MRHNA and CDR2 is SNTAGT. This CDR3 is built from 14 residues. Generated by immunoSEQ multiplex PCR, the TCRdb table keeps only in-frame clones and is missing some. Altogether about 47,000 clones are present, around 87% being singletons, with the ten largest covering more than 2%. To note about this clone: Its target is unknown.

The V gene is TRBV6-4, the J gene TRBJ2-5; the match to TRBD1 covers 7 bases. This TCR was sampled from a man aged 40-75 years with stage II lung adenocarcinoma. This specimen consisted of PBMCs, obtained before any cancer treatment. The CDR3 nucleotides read TGTGCCAGTCCTGCGCCCGACAGGGAAGAGACCCAGTACTTC. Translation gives CASPAPDREETQYF.